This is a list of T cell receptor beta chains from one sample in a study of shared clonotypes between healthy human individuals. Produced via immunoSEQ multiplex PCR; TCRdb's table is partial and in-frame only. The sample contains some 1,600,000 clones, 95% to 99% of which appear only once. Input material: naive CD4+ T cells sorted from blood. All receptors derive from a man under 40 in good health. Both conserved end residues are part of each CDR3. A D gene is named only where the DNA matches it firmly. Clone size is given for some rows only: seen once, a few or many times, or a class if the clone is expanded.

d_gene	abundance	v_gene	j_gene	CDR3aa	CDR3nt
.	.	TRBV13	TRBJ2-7	CASSLFRASYEQYF	TGTGCCAGCAGCTTATTTCGGGCCTCCTACGAGCAGTACTTC
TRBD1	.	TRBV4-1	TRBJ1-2	CASSQAGQDVWVYGYTF	TGCGCCAGCAGCCAAGCGGGACAGGACGTTTGGGTCTATGGCTACACCTTC
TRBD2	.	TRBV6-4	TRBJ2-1	CASSELAGVYNEQFF	TGTGCCAGCAGCGAACTAGCGGGAGTATACAATGAGCAGTTCTTC
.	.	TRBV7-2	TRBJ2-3	CASSLLPSTDTQYF	TGTGCCAGCAGCTTATTACCAAGCACAGATACGCAGTATTTT
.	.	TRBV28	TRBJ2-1	CASSLLANEQFF	TGTGCCAGCAGCCTCCTTGCCAATGAGCAGTTCTTC
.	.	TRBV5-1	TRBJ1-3	CASRESSGNTIYF	TGCGCCAGCAGAGAGAGCTCTGGAAACACCATATATTTT
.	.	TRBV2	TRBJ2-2	CASRVTGSNTGELFF	TGTGCCAGCAGGGTGACTGGATCGAACACCGGGGAGCTGTTTTTT
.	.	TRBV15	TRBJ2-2	CATSREVRVDTGELFF	TGTGCCACCAGCAGAGAGGTTAGGGTTGACACCGGGGAGCTGTTTTTT
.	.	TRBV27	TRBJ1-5	CASSRGAGNQPQHF	TGTGCCAGCAGTCGCGGGGCTGGCAATCAGCCCCAGCATTTT
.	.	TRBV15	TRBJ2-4	CATSGRENIQYF	TGTGCCACCAGCGGCCGGGAAAACATTCAGTACTTC
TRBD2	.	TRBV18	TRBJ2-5	CASSPKVSAGGFTQETQYF	TGTGCCAGCTCACCAAAGGTTTCGGCGGGAGGGTTTACGCAAGAGACCCAGTACTTC
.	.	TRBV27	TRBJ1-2	CASSSSLHHAGFRDGYTF	TGTGCCAGCAGTTCTTCACTACACCATGCTGGGTTCCGGGATGGCTACACCTTC
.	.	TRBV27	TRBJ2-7	CASSLDRGPYEQYF	TGTGCCAGCAGTTTAGACCGGGGGCCCTACGAGCAGTACTTC
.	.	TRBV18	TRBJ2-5	CASSPRGQETQYF	TGTGCCAGCTCACCAAGGGGACAAGAGACCCAGTACTTC
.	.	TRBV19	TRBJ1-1	CASSGSRGTEAFF	TGTGCCAGTAGTGGATCGAGGGGAACTGAAGCTTTCTTT
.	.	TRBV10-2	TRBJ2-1	CASSGVVEQFF	TGCGCCAGCAGTGGAGTAGTTGAGCAGTTCTTC
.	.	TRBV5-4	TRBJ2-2	CASSLEDLNTGELFF	TGTGCCAGCAGCTTGGAGGACTTGAACACCGGGGAGCTGTTTTTT
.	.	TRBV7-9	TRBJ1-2	CASTRTGQNYGYTF	TGTGCCAGCACCCGTACCGGACAGAACTATGGCTACACCTTC
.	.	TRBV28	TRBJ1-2	CASSPPTDRHGYTF	TGTGCCAGCAGTCCCCCCACTGACAGGCATGGCTACACCTTC
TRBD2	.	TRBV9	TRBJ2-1	CASSVNPGLAGPESEQFF	TGTGCCAGCAGCGTCAACCCGGGACTAGCGGGGCCCGAAAGTGAGCAGTTCTTC
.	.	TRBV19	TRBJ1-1	CASTRNTEAFF	TGTGCCTCGACCAGGAACACTGAAGCTTTCTTT
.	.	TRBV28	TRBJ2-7	CASNIYQGHPYEQYF	TGTGCCAGCAACATATATCAGGGACACCCCTACGAGCAGTACTTC
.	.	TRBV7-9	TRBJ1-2	CASGSDYNYGYTF	TGTGCCAGCGGATCGGACTATAACTATGGCTACACCTTC
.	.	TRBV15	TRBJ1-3	CATSRRPAGNTIYF	TGTGCCACCAGCAGAAGGCCGGCGGGAAACACCATATATTTT
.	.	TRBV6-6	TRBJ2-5	CASSPLWGVETQYF	TGTGCCAGCAGTCCGTTGTGGGGAGTTGAGACCCAGTACTTC
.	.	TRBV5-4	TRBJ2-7	CASKIMDRGYEQYF	TGTGCCAGCAAAATAATGGACCGGGGCTACGAGCAGTACTTC
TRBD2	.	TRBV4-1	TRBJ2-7	CASSPLAGVDEQYF	TGCGCCAGCAGCCCTCTGGCGGGAGTAGACGAGCAGTACTTC
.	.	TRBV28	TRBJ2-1	CASSLTEAGLFNEQFF	TGTGCCAGCAGTTTGACCGAGGCGGGATTATTTAATGAGCAGTTCTTC
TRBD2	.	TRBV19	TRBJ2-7	CASSITASGRAVYEQYF	TGTGCCAGTAGTATCACGGCTAGCGGGAGGGCCGTCTACGAGCAGTACTTC
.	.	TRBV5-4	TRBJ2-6	CATYGGPGANVLTF	TGTGCCACCTACGGAGGGCCTGGGGCCAACGTCCTGACTTTC
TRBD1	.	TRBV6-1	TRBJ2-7	CASSERTGDYEQYF	TGTGCCAGCAGTGAACGGACAGGGGACTACGAGCAGTACTTC
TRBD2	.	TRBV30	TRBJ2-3	CAWSRGLAGAGDTQYF	TGTGCCTGGAGTAGGGGACTAGCGGGAGCAGGGGATACGCAGTATTTT
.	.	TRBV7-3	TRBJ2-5	CASSLRGETQYF	TGTGCCAGCAGCCTTAGGGGGGAGACCCAGTACTTC
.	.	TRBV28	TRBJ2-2	CASSFGVGELFF	TGTGCCAGCAGTTTTGGGGTGGGGGAGCTGTTTTTT
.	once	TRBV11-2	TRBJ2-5	CASSLGSAGPRKTQYF	TGTGCCAGCAGCTTAGGCTCTGCGGGGCCGCGGAAGACCCAGTACTTC
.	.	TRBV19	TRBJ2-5	CASSTSRMVKTQYF	TGTGCCAGTAGTACCTCTAGAATGGTGAAGACCCAGTACTTC
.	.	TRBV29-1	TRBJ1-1	CSFSVAGEAFF	TGCAGCTTTTCCGTGGCAGGTGAAGCTTTCTTT
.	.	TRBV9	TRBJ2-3	CASSAASGRSTDTQYF	TGTGCCAGCAGCGCCGCGTCTGGGCGGAGCACAGATACGCAGTATTTT
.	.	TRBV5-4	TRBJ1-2	CASSFTGLGYTF	TGTGCCAGCAGCTTTACTGGGTTGGGCTACACCTTC
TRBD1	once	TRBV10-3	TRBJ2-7	CAISEGQGKQYF	TGTGCCATCAGTGAAGGACAGGGCAAGCAGTACTTC
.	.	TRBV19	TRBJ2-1	CASRTAPYNDEQFF	TGTGCCTCTAGGACAGCCCCTTACAATGATGAGCAGTTCTTC
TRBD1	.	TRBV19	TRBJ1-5	CASRDRYNQPQHF	TGTGCCAGTAGGGACAGGTACAATCAGCCCCAGCATTTT
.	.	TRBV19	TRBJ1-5	CASSGTAGNQPQHF	TGTGCCAGTAGTGGGACGGCTGGGAATCAGCCCCAGCATTTT
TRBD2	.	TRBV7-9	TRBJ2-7	CASSSHGGSDYEQYF	TGTGCCAGCAGCTCCCACGGCGGGAGCGACTACGAGCAGTACTTC
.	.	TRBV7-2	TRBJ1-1	CASSSSLAVYTEAFF	TGTGCCAGCAGCTCATCTCTGGCAGTTTACACTGAAGCTTTCTTT
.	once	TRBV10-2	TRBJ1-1	CASGTAMNTEAFF	TGCGCCAGTGGGACTGCGATGAACACTGAAGCTTTCTTT
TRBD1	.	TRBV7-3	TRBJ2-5	CASSLAGGNRGLTQYF	TGTGCCAGCAGCTTAGCAGGGGGCAACCGCGGATTGACCCAGTACTTC
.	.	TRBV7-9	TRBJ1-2	CASSLVGTAGYGYTF	TGTGCCAGCAGCTTAGTAGGGACCGCGGGGTATGGCTACACCTTC
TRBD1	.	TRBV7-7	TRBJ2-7	CASSLGQVGEQYF	TGTGCTAGCAGCCTAGGACAGGTTGGCGAGCAGTACTTC
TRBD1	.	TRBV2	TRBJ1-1	CASSRARGDTEAFF	TGTGCCAGCAGTCGAGCCAGGGGGGACACTGAAGCTTTCTTT
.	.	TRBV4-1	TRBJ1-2	CASSLTRHSANYGYTF	TGCGCCAGCAGCCTAACCCGTCACTCAGCTAACTATGGCTACACCTTC
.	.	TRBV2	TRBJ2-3	CASIGPEADTQYF	TGTGCCAGCATCGGACCAGAGGCAGATACGCAGTATTTT
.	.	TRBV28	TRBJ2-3	CASSLRARDTQYF	TGTGCCAGCAGTCTACGTGCAAGGGATACGCAGTATTTT